The 32 T cell receptor beta chains below come from one sample, sequenced in a study of T-cell memory formation after mild COVID-19. Each CDR3 protein gets one entry after TCRdb re-called the 5' RACE reads with MiXCR. The sample records more than 150,000 distinct CDR3 sequences, under 14% being singletons. Specimen: PBMCs or a T cell subset sorted from them (not recorded which). The receptors originated from a man aged 18 to 30 who had mild COVID-19 (a few samples of this study predate the infection). Cell type and time point are not known.

J is TRBJ2-5 and V is TRBV20-1; no definite D call. The CDR3 totals 12 residues. Germline loops: CDR1 DFQATT, CDR2 SNEGSKA (reference sequence). The V end was cut by 1 base, the J end by 5 bases, with 8 bases between. The CDR3 DNA reads as TGCAGTGCTAGAGTCTCGAGGGAGACCCAGTACTTC. It is translated as CSARVSRETQYF.

In this sample, this clonotype turned up a few times. The chain uses TRBV20-1 and TRBJ1-5; D unclear. Germline values: CDR1 DFQATT, CDR2 SNEGSKA (reference sequence). The CDR3 runs to 13 residues. V was cut by 1 base and J by 6 bases, with 10 bases left in between. The DNA for the CDR3 is TGCAGTGCTAGAGGGGCTGCAACTCAGCCCCAGCATTTT. It specifies CSARGAATQPQHF.

This clonotype has a handful of counts. CDR3 residues: CASSRGWGGGARRSYNEQFF. The DNA of the CDR3 is TGCGCCAGCAGCCGAGGTTGGGGCGGGGGGGCTCGCCGCTCCTACAATGAGCAGTTCTTC. The chain is built from TRBV4-3 and TRBJ2-1; 9 nucleotides line up with TRBD2. Germline trimming cut 4 bases from V and 0 bases from J; bases unmatched to any gene: 16. CDR3 length: 20 residues. Germline assignment: CDR1 LGHNA and CDR2 YSLEER.

This clonotype was seen a few times. The J gene is TRBJ2-5, the V gene TRBV6-2 or TRBV6-3, with TRBD2 as a possible D gene (5 bases). The germline CDR1 and CDR2 sequences are MNHEY and SVGEGT. V lost 6 bases, J lost 5 bases, and 13 bases lay in between. The CDR3 is made up of 13 amino acids. The CDR3 is CASRPRRLETQYF. In DNA, the CDR3 is TGTGCCAGCAGACCCCGGAGGTTGGAGACCCAGTACTTC.

The sample holds a few counts of this clonotype. V gene TRBV3-1 combines with J gene TRBJ1-6, with 9 positions matching TRBD1. CDR1 is LGHDT and CDR2 is YNNKEL in the germline V gene (reference sequence). Losses at the gene ends were 4 bases for V and 7 bases for J; bases not matched to a gene: 8. The CDR3 sequence is 16 residues long. CDR3 sequence: CASSPFRGQGNSPLHF. The CDR3 nucleotides read TGTGCCAGCAGCCCTTTCAGGGGACAGGGAAATTCACCCCTCCACTTT.

There are many counts of this clonotype. The rearrangement uses TRBV10-3 and TRBJ2-5; D call uncertain. CDR3 length: 14 amino acids. Germline CDR1 and CDR2: ENHRY and SYGVKD. V lost 3 bases to trimming and J lost 4 bases, with 12 bases between them. CDR3 in DNA: TGTGCCATCAGTGACCCCCGGCGAGGAGAGACCCAGTACTTC. It is translated as CAISDPRRGETQYF.

The chain uses TRBV18 and TRBJ2-2, with D possibly being TRBD1 (7 bases). From germline, CDR1 is KGHSH and CDR2 LQKENI. The V gene lost 2 bases and the J gene lost 6 bases, with 16 bases spanning the gap. The CDR3 is 16 residues long. CDR3 amino acids: CASSPSRQGGPGELFF. The CDR3 nucleotides are TGTGCCAGCTCACCATCCCGCCAGGGGGGTCCCGGGGAGCTGTTTTTT.

This clonotype was counted at least ten times. The V gene is TRBV14, the J gene TRBJ1-2; D ambiguous. The V gene's germline CDR1 is SGHDN and CDR2 FVKESK. The V end lost 8 bases, the J end lost 2 bases, and 6 bases lay between the germline ends. The CDR3 runs 11 residues. CDR3 nucleotides: TGTGCCAGCGGGCGGAACTATGGCTACACCTTC. It translates to CASGRNYGYTF.

This clonotype was counted between two and nine times. This chain uses TRBV11-2 with TRBJ2-1; perhaps TRBD1 as D (6 bases). Germline V gene lookup returns CDR1 SGHAT and CDR2 FQNNGV. V lost 1 base and J 12 bases, leaving 16 bases between the germline ends. This CDR3 is 14 amino acids long. CDR3 amino acids: CASSLGGRLIRQFF. In nucleotides, the CDR3 is TGTGCCAGCAGCTTAGGGGGGCGGCTAATCAGGCAGTTCTTC. The complete variable domain, with remaining parts taken from reference TRBV11-2 and TRBJ2-1, reads EAGVAQSPRYKIIEKRQSVAFWCNPISGHATLYWYQQILGQGPKLLIQFQNNGVVDDSQLPKDRFSAERLKGVDSTLKIQPAKLEDSAVYLCASSLGGRLIRQFFGPGTRLTVL.

The chain joins TRBV12-5 to TRBJ1-3; TRBD1 might be the D (5 bases). The CDR3 loop spans 14 amino acids. Germline CDR1 reads LGHNT; CDR2 reads FRNRAP. The V end lost 3 bases, the J end lost 1 base, and 7 bases lay between the germline ends. CDR3 sequence: CASGFPGSGNTIYF. DNA of the CDR3: TGTGCTAGTGGTTTTCCAGGGTCTGGAAACACCATATATTTT.

This clonotype was counted only a few times. The rearrangement uses TRBV5-1 and TRBJ1-4, with D possibly being TRBD1 (5 bases). There are 14 residues in the CDR3. With 4 bases removed from V and 5 bases from J, the gap between germline ends came to 12 bases. From germline, CDR1 is SGHRS and CDR2 YFSETQ. DNA of the CDR3: TGCGCCAGCAGCCCGACCCAGGGAAATGAAAAACTGTTTTTT. This translates into CASSPTQGNEKLFF.

This rearrangement joins TRBV4-3 to TRBJ1-2; D is unresolved. CDR1 LGHNA and CDR2 YSLEER come from the germline V gene. This CDR3 comprises 13 residues. V was pared by 0 bases and J by 4 bases, with 6 bases between. The CDR3 DNA reads TGCGCCAGCAGCCAAGAGGAAAGCTATGGCTACACCTTC. Protein sequence: CASSQEESYGYTF.

In its sample, this clonotype was seen a few times. V is TRBV6-1 and J is TRBJ1-3; perhaps TRBD1 as D (5 bases). V was clipped by 1 base and J by 0 bases, with 10 bases between them. CDR3 length: 16 residues. Germline-derived CDR1 and CDR2 are MNHNS and SASEGT. In DNA, the CDR3 is TGTGCCAGCAGTGAAGAGGTCCAGGGCTCTGGAAACACCATATATTTT. It codes for CASSEEVQGSGNTIYF.

This clonotype was seen a few times. The chain carries TRBV5-1 and TRBJ2-5; possible D gene TRBD2, 6 bases. There are 18 residues in the CDR3. V was shortened by 4 bases and J by 4 bases, with 26 bases between the two germline ends. Germline assignment: CDR1 SGHRS and CDR2 YFSETQ. CDR3: CASSPGVSWGLTGETQYF. CDR3 DNA sequence: TGCGCCAGCAGCCCGGGGGTTTCGTGGGGCCTCACCGGAGAGACCCAGTACTTC. Using reference TRBV5-1 and TRBJ2-5 for the parts outside the CDR3, the full variable domain is KAGVTQTPRYLIKTRGQQVTLSCSPISGHRSVSWYQQTPGQGLQFLFEYFSETQRNKGNFPGRFSGRQFSNSRSEMNVSTLELGDSALYLCASSPGVSWGLTGETQYFGPGTRLLVL.

This clonotype has only a few counts. The chain employs TRBV2 and TRBJ2-2; possibly TRBD2 for D (7 bases). The germline V gene has CDR1 SNHLY and CDR2 FYNNEI. CDR3 length: 16 residues. Trimming removed 7 bases at V and 2 bases at J, with 17 bases between. CDR3 amino acids: CASTNAGGANTGELFF. The CDR3 DNA follows: TGTGCCAGCACCAATGCTGGGGGGGCTAACACCGGGGAGCTGTTTTTT.

The chain couples TRBV20-1 to TRBJ2-7; 10 nucleotides match TRBD2. Germline V CDR1 and CDR2: DFQATT, SNEGSKA (reference sequence). The CDR3 spans 16 residues. V was pared by 4 bases and J by 3 bases, with 12 bases of the junction left unmatched. The CDR3 loop reads CSAIGSGGPKRYEQYF. CDR3 DNA sequence: TGCAGTGCTATAGGTAGCGGGGGGCCAAAGCGCTACGAGCAGTACTTC.

The chain uses TRBV5-4 and TRBJ2-3; 8 positions agree with TRBD2. J lost 2 bases, V lost 2 bases, and 4 bases had no gene match. In germline, CDR1 is SGHNT, CDR2 YYREEE (reference sequence). There are 15 residues in the CDR3. The chain's CDR3 is CASSFRGGITDTQYF. CDR3 bases: TGTGCCAGCAGCTTTCGGGGGGGGATCACAGATACGCAGTATTTT.

The V and J genes are TRBV7-2 and TRBJ2-2; tentative D call: TRBD1 (6 bases). The CDR3 is 17 residues long. V was clipped by 2 bases and J by 0 bases, with 13 bases between them. CDR1 and CDR2 (germline): SGHTA, FQGNSA. The CDR3, as DNA: TGTGCCAGCAGCTTAAATGCCGGGACATCGAACACCGGGGAGCTGTTTTTT. It yields the protein CASSLNAGTSNTGELFF.

This chain joins TRBV27 and TRBJ1-4, with no clear D. The V end was cut by 2 bases, the J end by 5 bases, with 9 bases between. CDR1 is MNHEY and CDR2 is SMNVEV in the germline V gene (reference sequence). The CDR3 is 14 amino acids. In nucleotides, the CDR3 is TGTGCCAGCAGTTTAATAGGATCAAATGAAAAACTGTTTTTT. This codes for CASSLIGSNEKLFF.

In this sample, this clonotype turned up many times. A junction end diverges from the germline sequence, so it may reflect a read error. This rearrangement joins TRBV14 to TRBJ2-7, with TRBD1 identical over 7 bases. There are 11 residues in the CDR3. Germline CDR1 SGHDN, CDR2 FVKESK. In nucleotides, the CDR3 is TGTGCCAGCAGCCAAGGAAGGGGGCAGGCCTTC. Its translation: CASSQGRGQAF.

Note on this clonotype: The germline gene is not matched at one end of the junction; a read error may be the cause. The chain employs TRBV7-9 and TRBJ1-2; D ambiguous. The germline V gene encodes CDR1 SEHNR and CDR2 FQNEAQ (reference sequence). The CDR3 contains 14 residues. The CDR3 protein is CASSPSSQVYGFTF. The CDR3 nucleotides are TGTGCCAGCAGCCCCTCATCCCAGGTCTATGGCTTCACCTTC.

The chain employs TRBV2 and TRBJ2-3, with no clear D. There are 13 residues in the CDR3. The V and J ends lost 4 bases and 5 bases respectively, with 10 bases between them. Germline CDR1 is SNHLY and CDR2 is FYNNEI. DNA for the CDR3: TGTGCCAGCAGTGGTGTCAGTGAAGATACGCAGTATTTT. This sequence encodes CASSGVSEDTQYF.

This clonotype was detected only a few times. This chain joins TRBV19 and TRBJ1-1, with D maybe TRBD1 (6 bases). Between the trimmed V and J ends, which lost 5 bases and 1 base, there was a span of 14 bases. The CDR3 spans 15 residues. Germline CDR1 LNHDA, CDR2 SQIVND (reference sequence). The CDR3 DNA reads TGTGCCAGTAGTGAATACAGGGCCCGGAACACTGAAGCTTTCTTT. Translating gives CASSEYRARNTEAFF.

At least ten counts were recorded for this clonotype. The CDR3 is CASSGGGQGRSPLHF. For the CDR3, the DNA is TGTGCCAGCAGCGGGGGCGGACAGGGCAGATCACCCCTCCACTTT. The gene calls are TRBV7-2 and TRBJ1-6, with 8 bases matching TRBD1. Germline CDR1 reads SGHTA; CDR2 reads FQGNSA. V was clipped by 5 bases and J by 10 bases; unmatched bases: 10. The CDR3 covers 15 residues.

This clonotype was observed a handful of times. The genes are TRBV7-6 and TRBJ2-2; 12 bases agree with TRBD1. Trimming cost V 5 bases and J 4 bases; bases outside gene matches: 8. Germline V gene data show CDR1 as SGHVS and CDR2 as FNYEAQ. The CDR3 has 17 residues. This CDR3 is CASSQRGTGGITGELFF. The CDR3 nucleotides read TGTGCCAGCAGCCAAAGAGGGACAGGGGGCATCACCGGGGAGCTGTTTTTT.

This clonotype occurred many times. The chain is built from TRBV5-1 and TRBJ2-7, with unresolved D. Per germline, CDR1 SGHRS and CDR2 YFSETQ. V was cut by 0 bases and J by 0 bases, with 7 bases left in between. CDR3 size: 14 residues. The CDR3 sequence: CASSLGPSSYEQYF. The CDR3 DNA reads as TGCGCCAGCAGCTTGGGACCGTCCTCCTACGAGCAGTACTTC.

This clonotype showed up just a few times. V is TRBV6-5 and J is TRBJ1-5; 7 bases line up with TRBD1. Germline assignment: CDR1 MNHEY and CDR2 SVGAGI. The CDR3 spans 17 residues. V lost 6 bases to trimming and J lost 0 bases; unmatched junction nucleotides: 11. For the CDR3, the DNA is TGTGCCAGCAGCCAACGCCGGGACAGCTATAGCAATCAGCCCCAGCATTTT. Translation: CASSQRRDSYSNQPQHF.

The chain carries TRBV6-5 and TRBJ1-4; D may be TRBD1 (6 bases). From germline, CDR1 is MNHEY and CDR2 SVGAGI. V was clipped by 6 bases and J by 0 bases, with 14 bases between them. The CDR3 length is 16 residues. The CDR3 reads CASRPRTVATNEKLFF. The CDR3 DNA follows: TGTGCCAGCAGGCCAAGGACAGTCGCAACTAATGAAAAACTGTTTTTT.

The chain has TRBV5-1 and TRBJ2-3; D assignment may be TRBD1 or TRBD2 (5 bases each). Germline V gives CDR1 SGHRS, CDR2 YFSETQ. Trimming removed 5 bases at V and 0 bases at J, with 10 bases between. This CDR3 is 14 amino acids long. The CDR3 is CASRGEWSTDTQYF. Here the CDR3 DNA reads TGCGCCAGCAGGGGGGAATGGAGCACAGATACGCAGTATTTT.

This clonotype was seen a few times. The genes are TRBV6-5 and TRBJ1-2; D unresolved. The germline gives CDR1 MNHEY, CDR2 SVGAGI. This CDR3 region has 14 residues. V lost 5 bases to trimming and J lost 0 bases, with 10 bases between them. The CDR3 reads CASSNRESNYGYTF. The CDR3 region has the DNA TGTGCCAGCAGTAATCGGGAGTCTAACTATGGCTACACCTTC.

The genes are TRBV5-1 and TRBJ1-2; D remains unclear. Trimming took off 0 bases at V and 4 bases at J, with 7 bases between the two ends. The CDR3 has 13 amino acids. The germline V gene encodes CDR1 SGHRS and CDR2 YFSETQ. The CDR3 is CASSLEGSYGYTF. The CDR3 DNA reads as TGCGCCAGCAGCTTGGAAGGATCCTATGGCTACACCTTC.

In its sample, this clonotype was seen a few times. The V and J genes are TRBV6-6 and TRBJ2-6; D might be TRBD1 (5 bases). Deletions cut 2 bases from V and 4 bases from J, with 12 bases between. Germline lookup yields CDR1 MNHNY and CDR2 SVGAGI (reference sequence). This CDR3 spans 16 amino acids. The CDR3 loop is CASSYHRGYGANVLTF. The CDR3 bases are TGTGCCAGCAGTTACCATAGGGGCTACGGGGCCAACGTCCTGACTTTC.